This T cell receptor beta chain was documented in a study of graft-versus-host responses after intestinal transplantation (dated by TCRdb to the early 2020s). Study-wide context: The transplants that recipients received were multivisceral, liver-intestinal, or isolated intestinal. Every recipient was given anti-thymocyte globulin induction, then maintenance tacrolimus and steroids for around three years. Graft-versus-host and host-versus-graft alloreactive T cell clones were tracked in the graft, circulation and bone marrow after intestinal transplantation using bulk TCR-beta CDR3 sequencing. To identify alloreactive clones, pre-transplant mixed lymphocyte reaction products were sequenced and then compared with unstimulated pre-transplant donor and recipient T cells. A cohort of more than 20 intestinal transplant recipients, including one retransplant, was enrolled, and a few patients lacking pretransplant specimens were excluded. Donor T cell macrochimerism was defined as a peak of at least 4% donor T cells among recipient peripheral blood mononuclear cells. Rather than being sequenced by the commercial service, samples from a few later patients were sequenced in-house on an Illumina MiSeq and processed with MiXCR. Findings and caveats that apply to the study as a whole: High GvH to HvG T cell clonal ratios were observed in the allografts of patients with donor T cell macrochimerism. GvH clones were detected in recipient bone marrow, and some appeared earlier in ileal mucosa or blood, consistent with an intestinal mucosal origin. Early after transplant, peak levels of circulating GvH clones were associated with declines in HvG clones. Conclusions were limited by the relatively low number and heterogeneity of intestinal transplant patients.

In the first month after transplant, blood samples were collected up to 4 times, and after that at least monthly when available. Regarding this clone: No cognate antigen has been identified for it. There are no base qualities to consult, and no much larger clone falls within one base.

Between the V and J ends, shortened by 3 bases and 2 bases respectively, the junction contains 9 bases. CDR1 and CDR2 are read off the germline V gene as SQVTM and ANQGSEA. There are 13 amino acids in the CDR3, from cysteine to phenylalanine inclusive. Only the CDR3 portion is preserved as DNA: 39 bases, with reading frame beginning at the first base. The protocol used for the library was the immunoSEQ multiplex PCR assay. Adaptive Biotechnologies carried out high-throughput TCR-beta CDR3 sequencing of genomic DNA for most patients. In the original analysis: TCR sequencing data were retrieved from Adaptive's ImmunoSEQ software for 18 patients, whereas a few other patients were processed with MiXCR and VDJtools. CDR3 nucleotide sequences shared between donor and recipient were removed because their origin could not be assigned. At least 2-fold expansion over unstimulated cells and a minimum CFSE-low frequency of 0.002% (template counts) or 0.001% (read counts) were required for clones to be classified as alloreactive. Clones detected in sequenced pre-transplant spleen, lymph node, or MLR CFSE-low populations of the donor or recipient were defined as mappable. The cumulative frequency of alloreactive clones was calculated as a percentage of all sequences, weighted by copy number. The table comes from immuneACCESS by way of TCRdb, which keeps in-frame sequences with V and J called. Part of the clones is missing from these tables; in studies checked, under half for an unresolved V gene and the rest for unknown reasons. Clone size and the V and J calls come from that table; the DNA yielded D and trimming. Within this sample are around 20,000 clones, with over 75% of them counted one time only. Of the sample, approximately 2% falls within the top ten clones.

The rearranged chain carries TRBV29-1 and TRBJ2-3; confidence is insufficient to name the D gene. This sequence was found in a human patient who received an intestinal transplant, so some T cells may come from the graft donor. The sequenced sample was PBMCs, obtained more than 350 days after transplant. CDR3 reads: CSVEGVTTDTQYF. DNA sequence: TGCAGCGTTGAGGGTGTTACCACAGATACGCAGTATTTT.